This passage covers 21 T cell receptor beta chains from one sample sequenced in a study of beta chain features in type 1 diabetes. Study-level results: Moderate yet significant TCRB CDR3 shortening was seen in Type 1 diabetes patients in all four CD4+ subsets.

Their target antigens are unknown. The study reverse transcribed the entire isolated RNA, so it sequenced expressed TCRB transcripts. TCRdb keeps only in-frame clones here, not all; method: immunoSEQ multiplex PCR. Of roughly 300,000 clones listed, 7% to 10% are singletons. The specimen sequenced was central memory CD4+ T cells from blood. The receptors here all came from a man aged 30 to 45 with type 1 diabetes.

This clone was recorded many times. One end of the junction does not line up with germline, which may come from a read error. CDR3 nucleotides: TGCGCCAGCAGCCTCGGGGGGTTCTCCAACGAGCAGTACTTC. Translating gives CASSLGGFSNEQYF. The V and J genes are TRBV4-1 and TRBJ2-7; 7 bases match TRBD2. Looked up from germline, CDR1 is MGHRA and CDR2 is YSYEKL. The CDR3 covers 14 residues.

There are a few counts of this clone. The genes are TRBV6-5 and TRBJ1-6; 9 bases agree with TRBD1. The CDR3 runs to 15 residues. Unmatched junction bases numbered 6, after V lost 6 bases and J lost 6 bases. Per germline, CDR1 MNHEY and CDR2 SVGAGI. CDR3 nucleotides: TGTGCCAGCAGGACAGGGGGTTCGGCTAATTCACCCCTCCACTTT. Translating gives CASRTGGSANSPLHF.

This clone was counted only a few times. The chain employs TRBV4-2 and TRBJ2-3, with 8 nucleotides matching TRBD2. The V gene end was trimmed by 1 base and the J gene end by 3 bases; junction bases not matched to a gene: 9. The V gene's germline CDR1 is LGHNA and CDR2 YNFKEQ. There are 17 residues in the CDR3. As DNA, the CDR3 is TGTGCCAGCAGCCAAGCCGTACTAGCGGAGGGGACAGATACGCAGTATTTT. Translation gives CASSQAVLAEGTDTQYF.

The rearrangement uses TRBV10-3 and TRBJ1-1; possible D gene TRBD1, 6 bases. Trimming cost V 6 bases and J 3 bases, with 11 bases left between them. The CDR3 covers 13 residues. CDR1 is ENHRY, CDR2 SYGVKD, per germline. This CDR3 reads CAISGTTDTEAFF. DNA for the CDR3: TGTGCCATCAGCGGGACAACGGACACTGAAGCTTTCTTT.

Comment on this clone: Distinct nucleotide sequences in the sample also encode this CDR3. This sequence joins TRBV7-2 and TRBJ2-3; no clear D. Germline-derived CDR1 and CDR2 are SGHTA and FQGNSA. The length of the CDR3 is 12 residues. V gave up 1 base and J gave up 6 bases, with 5 bases separating them. In DNA form, the CDR3 reads TGTGCCAGCAGCTTAGTGGAGGATACGCAGTATTTT. Amino acid sequence: CASSLVEDTQYF.

This clone was counted between two and nine times. The CDR3 region is CAISDWRGDTDTQYF. The CDR3 DNA follows: TGTGCCATCAGTGACTGGCGGGGAGACACAGATACGCAGTATTTT. The gene calls are TRBV10-3 and TRBJ2-3; TRBD2 might be the D (6 bases). The germline V and J ends were trimmed by 3 bases and 2 bases, with 12 bases remaining between them. CDR3 length equals 15 residues. Germline CDR1 and CDR2: ENHRY and SYGVKD.

This clone was seen a few times. The CDR3 region is CASSMEDQPQHF. The DNA of the CDR3 is TGTGCCAGTAGTATGGAGGATCAGCCCCAGCATTTT. J is TRBJ1-5 and V is TRBV19, with D uncertain. Germline CDR1 reads LNHDA; CDR2 reads SQIVND (reference sequence). The germline V and J ends were trimmed by 3 bases and 5 bases, with 5 bases remaining between them. This CDR3 has 12 amino acids.

A note on this clone: Being one base from a much bigger clone, this may be a read error. The chain has TRBV5-4 and TRBJ2-5; D not resolved. The CDR3 runs to 11 residues. The germline V and J ends were trimmed by 1 base and 5 bases, with 3 bases remaining between them. Germline V gives CDR1 SGHNT, CDR2 YYREEE (reference sequence). The CDR3 DNA reads as TGTGCCAGCAGCTTGCGGGAGACCCAGTACTTC. Protein product: CASSLRETQYF.

A few counts support this clone. This same CDR3 is encoded by further DNA sequences in the sample. CDR3 in amino acids: CSASAQETQYF. CDR3 nucleotides: TGCAGTGCTTCCGCTCAAGAGACCCAGTACTTC. The rearrangement joins TRBV20-1 to TRBJ2-5; D not certain. Per germline, CDR1 DFQATT and CDR2 SNEGSKA (reference sequence). The CDR3 contains 11 residues. The V and J ends lost 5 bases and 2 bases respectively, with 6 bases between them.

This clone occurred a few times. The chain uses TRBV18 and TRBJ2-3, with D unclear. The CDR3 totals 13 residues. Trimming took off 3 bases at V and 5 bases at J, with 9 bases between the two ends. From germline, CDR1 is KGHSH and CDR2 LQKENI. CDR3 loop: CASSPQARDTQYF. The CDR3 region has the DNA TGTGCCAGCTCACCCCAAGCCCGAGATACGCAGTATTTT.

This chain uses TRBV6-5 with TRBJ2-1; no definite D call. Deletions cut 5 bases from V and 7 bases from J, with 9 bases between. There are 12 residues in the CDR3. Germline V lookup: CDR1 MNHEY, CDR2 SVGAGI. CDR3 protein: CASSRTANEQFF. In nucleotides, the CDR3 is TGTGCCAGCAGTCGGACCGCGAATGAGCAGTTCTTC.

Note on this clone: One base away lies a much larger clone, so this may be a sequencing read error. This rearrangement joins TRBV28 to TRBJ2-1; D remains ambiguous. V was trimmed by 6 bases and J by 3 bases, leaving 0 bases between them. The CDR3 consists of 10 residues. The germline V gene has CDR1 MDHEN and CDR2 SYDVKM. The CDR3 coding sequence is TGTGCCAGCAGCTACAATGAGCAGTTCTTC. As protein: CASSYNEQFF.

J is TRBJ2-1 and V is TRBV2; 14 nucleotides align to TRBD2. J was trimmed by 8 bases and V by 3 bases; bases with no gene match: 6. Germline V lookup: CDR1 SNHLY, CDR2 FYNNEI. This CDR3 is built from 16 residues. The CDR3 spells CASSDLGTSGGYEQFF. As DNA, the CDR3 is TGTGCCAGCAGTGACCTCGGGACTAGCGGGGGCTATGAGCAGTTCTTC.

This clone was seen a handful of times. The sample has other DNA sequences that encode this CDR3 too. The genes are TRBV7-6 and TRBJ2-1, with D possibly matching TRBD2 (5 bases). The ends were cut back, 5 bases at V and 9 bases at J, with 14 bases in the middle. Germline V gene lookup returns CDR1 SGHVS and CDR2 FNYEAQ. The CDR3 is 13 residues long. The CDR3 region has the DNA TGTGCCAGCAGCCTTGGGTCGGGGAGTGAGCAGTTCTTC. It specifies CASSLGSGSEQFF.

DNA of the CDR3: TGTGCCAGCTCACCACCGACGGTATTGGAGACCCAGTACTTC. Its translation: CASSPPTVLETQYF. The rearrangement uses TRBV18 and TRBJ2-5; no firm D call. The V gene's germline CDR1 is KGHSH and CDR2 LQKENI. V lost 0 bases to trimming and J lost 5 bases, with 10 bases between them. The CDR3 length is 14 residues.

This clone was picked up a small number of times. The chain carries TRBV11-2 and TRBJ2-7; D gene unclear. The CDR3 is 15 residues long. Per germline, CDR1 SGHAT and CDR2 FQNNGV. V was pared by 4 bases and J by 7 bases, with 20 bases between. The CDR3 bases are TGTGCCAGCAGCTCCCCCCTGCGCGGTGGGTGGGAGCAGTACTTC. Translation gives CASSSPLRGGWEQYF.

Many counts were recorded for this clone. The chain couples TRBV6-5 to TRBJ2-1; possibly TRBD2 for D (5 bases). The CDR3 has 15 residues. Germline CDR1 is MNHEY and CDR2 is SVGAGI. Trimming stripped 8 bases from V and 2 bases from J, with 16 bases between. Here the CDR3 DNA reads TGTGCCAGCTCGCAGATTGGCGGGCCCTACAATGAGCAGTTCTTC. Its translation: CASSQIGGPYNEQFF.

This clone was seen a handful of times. The genes are TRBV27 and TRBJ1-4; TRBD1 is a possible D gene (5 bases). Germline V lookup: CDR1 MNHEY, CDR2 SMNVEV (reference sequence). The CDR3 is 14 residues long. With 2 bases removed from V and 6 bases from J, the gap between germline ends came to 10 bases. CDR3 protein: CASSLGGEDEKLFF. The CDR3 nucleotides are TGTGCCAGCAGTTTAGGGGGTGAGGATGAAAAACTGTTTTTT.

The gene calls are TRBV11-2 and TRBJ2-1; D ambiguous. The germline CDR1 and CDR2 sequences are SGHAT and FQNNGV. The CDR3 has 14 amino acids. The V end lost 0 bases, the J end lost 0 bases, and 3 bases lay between the germline ends. This CDR3 is CASSLDSSYNEQFF. The CDR3 coding sequence is TGTGCCAGCAGCTTAGACAGCTCCTACAATGAGCAGTTCTTC. Supplemented by reference TRBV11-2 and TRBJ2-1, the full variable domain reads EAGVAQSPRYKIIEKRQSVAFWCNPISGHATLYWYQQILGQGPKLLIQFQNNGVVDDSQLPKDRFSAERLKGVDSTLKIQPAKLEDSAVYLCASSLDSSYNEQFFGPGTRLTVL.

This clone was counted a few times. The V gene is TRBV2, the J gene TRBJ2-3; TRBD1 aligns across 8 bases. V lost 8 bases, J lost 0 bases, and 4 bases stayed unmatched. This CDR3 has 14 residues. The germline V gene has CDR1 SNHLY and CDR2 FYNNEI. CDR3 sequence: CASGTGFSTDTQYF. CDR3 DNA sequence: TGTGCCAGCGGGACAGGTTTTAGCACAGATACGCAGTATTTT. The full variable domain, in which reference TRBV2 and TRBJ2-3 provide the parts outside the CDR3, is EPEVTQTPSHQVTQMGQEVILRCVPISNHLYFYWYRQILGQKVEFLVSFYNNEISEKSEIFDDQFSVERPDGSNFTLKIRSTKLEDSAMYFCASGTGFSTDTQYFGPGTRLTVL.

This clone was recorded a few times. V usage is TRBV30 and J usage is TRBJ1-2; D gene unclear. The CDR3 is 10 residues long. Looked up from germline, CDR1 is GTSNPN and CDR2 is SVGIG (reference sequence). Trimming cost V 0 bases and J 8 bases, with 4 bases left between them. The DNA for the CDR3 is TGTGCCTGGAGTGTGAAGGGCTACACCTTC. Its translation: CAWSVKGYTF.